Presented here are 13 T cell receptor beta chains from one specimen sequenced in a study of blood T cell repertoires in COVID-19. Only in-frame clones appear in the TCRdb table, and some are missing; sequencing was by immunoSEQ multiplex PCR. This table has some 170,000 clones, about 90% appearing once. Sequenced: PBMCs or T cells enriched from blood (not recorded which). The source of these receptors is a human donor with acute COVID-19. The donor label of this sample is uncertain.

The gene calls are TRBV7-9 and TRBJ2-3, with TRBD2 matching over 11 bases. From germline, CDR1 is SEHNR and CDR2 FQNEAQ (reference sequence). The CDR3 is 16 residues long. J was trimmed by 1 base and V by 5 bases; bases with no gene match: 5. Here the CDR3 DNA reads TGTGCCAGCAGCGTCGTGACTAGCGGGGGCACAGATACGCAGTATTTT. Translation: CASSVVTSGGTDTQYF.

This clone has only one observation. The sample has other DNA sequences that encode this CDR3 too. This sequence joins TRBV28 and TRBJ2-7, with 9 bases aligning to TRBD1. Germline values: CDR1 MDHEN, CDR2 SYDVKM. The CDR3 has 13 residues. V gave up 4 bases and J gave up 5 bases; unmatched junction bases: 3. The CDR3 here is CASSSGQGDEQYF. For the CDR3, the DNA is TGTGCCAGCAGTTCGGGACAGGGTGACGAGCAGTACTTC. The variable domain in full, with the rest retrieved from reference TRBV28 and TRBJ2-7, is DVKVTQSSRYLVKRTGEKVFLECVQDMDHENMFWYRQDPGLGLRLIYFSYDVKMKEKGDIPEGYSVSREKKERFSLILESASTNQTSMYLCASSSGQGDEQYFGPGTRLTVT.

The rearrangement uses TRBV4-2 and TRBJ1-1; D is uncertain. Trimming took 1 base from V and 4 from J, leaving 28 bases between them. CDR1 and CDR2 (germline): LGHNA, YNFKEQ. This CDR3 has 20 residues. CDR3 bases: TGTGCCAGCAGCCAAGTGATCCCCCATGCCGGGGAGCCTTTAACCACTGAAGCTTTCTTT. This sequence encodes CASSQVIPHAGEPLTTEAFF.

For the CDR3, the DNA is TGTGCCAGCAGTTACTCAAACAGGGCTGATCAGCCCCAGCATTTT. Protein sequence: CASSYSNRADQPQHF. The genes are TRBV6-5 and TRBJ1-5; possible D gene TRBD1, 6 bases. CDR3 length: 15 amino acids. The V end lost 0 bases, the J end lost 5 bases, and 11 bases lay between the germline ends. Germline CDR1 is MNHEY and CDR2 is SVGAGI.

The rearrangement links TRBV7-3 to TRBJ2-1; TRBD1 is a possible D gene (6 bases). Trimming removed 3 bases at V and 10 bases at J, with 10 bases between. Germline V CDR1 and CDR2: SGHTA, FQGTGA. The CDR3 is 12 residues long. CDR3 sequence reads: CASSFSGQEQFF. The CDR3 DNA reads as TGTGCCAGCAGCTTCTCAGGACAGGAGCAGTTCTTC. Full variable domain (remainder filled in from reference TRBV7-3 and TRBJ2-1): GAGVSQTPSNKVTEKGKYVELRCDPISGHTALYWYRQSLGQGPEFLIYFQGTGAADDSGLPNDRFFAVRPEGSVSTLKIQRTERGDSAVYLCASSFSGQEQFFGPGTRLTVL.

This chain links TRBV19 with TRBJ1-3; possibly TRBD1 for D (5 bases). The CDR3 extends over 15 amino acids. V was cut by 6 bases and J by 1 base, with 13 bases left in between. From germline, CDR1 is LNHDA and CDR2 SQIVND (reference sequence). This chain's CDR3 is CASRSRQGSGNTIYF. The CDR3 DNA is TGTGCCAGTAGGTCTCGGCAGGGTTCTGGAAACACCATATATTTT. Supplemented by reference TRBV19 and TRBJ1-3, the full variable domain reads DGGITQSPKYLFRKEGQNVTLSCEQNLNHDAMYWYRQDPGQGLRLIYYSQIVNDFQKGDIAEGYSVSREKKESFPLTVTSAQKNPTAFYLCASRSRQGSGNTIYFGEGSWLTVV.

The rearrangement joins TRBV2 to TRBJ1-5, with a weak D call TRBD1 (6 bases). The CDR3 covers 14 residues. CDR1 SNHLY and CDR2 FYNNEI come from the germline V gene. The germline V and J ends were trimmed by 5 bases and 6 bases, with 14 bases remaining between them. For the CDR3, the DNA is TGTGCCAGCAGTTCTGAGAGGGGGAGTCAGCCCCAGCATTTT. Its translation is CASSSERGSQPQHF.

This sequence joins TRBV30 and TRBJ2-7; D gene uncertain. V was cut by 2 bases and J by 2 bases, with 10 bases left in between. Germline V CDR1 and CDR2: GTSNPN, SVGIG (reference sequence). This CDR3 spans 13 amino acids. CDR3 DNA: TGTGCCTGGAGTTATGAGGAAACCTACGAGCAGTACTTC. It translates to CAWSYEETYEQYF.

The chain recombines TRBV6-5 with TRBJ2-5; D gene uncertain. Trimming removed 0 bases from V and 5 bases from J, with 10 bases in between. From germline, CDR1 is MNHEY and CDR2 SVGAGI. This CDR3 has 14 amino acids. CDR3 amino acids: CASSYSTYGETQYF. For the CDR3, the DNA is TGTGCCAGCAGTTACTCTACGTACGGGGAGACCCAGTACTTC.

The rearrangement links TRBV2 to TRBJ2-5; D may be TRBD2 (7 bases). The V end lost 8 bases, the J end lost 3 bases, and 13 bases lay between the germline ends. Per the germline V gene, CDR1 is SNHLY and CDR2 is FYNNEI. The CDR3 contains 13 residues. CDR3 sequence: CASQKGGEETQYF. The CDR3 DNA reads as TGTGCCAGCCAAAAGGGGGGGGAAGAGACCCAGTACTTC.

V gene TRBV7-8 combines with J gene TRBJ2-5, with 10 positions matching TRBD2. CDR1 is SGHVS, CDR2 FQNEAQ, per germline. Trimming removed 1 base from V and 3 bases from J; junction bases left unmatched: 8. This CDR3 comprises 17 residues. CDR3 sequence reads: CASSLERLAGAKETQYF. CDR3 nucleotides: TGTGCCAGCAGCTTAGAAAGGCTAGCGGGGGCCAAAGAGACCCAGTACTTC.

This clone was seen once. This sequence joins TRBV6-2 or TRBV6-3 and TRBJ2-7, with 8 bases lining up with TRBD1. J lost 4 bases, V lost 6 bases, and 14 bases had no gene match. CDR3 size: 16 residues. Germline V lookup: CDR1 MNHEY, CDR2 SVGEGT. The CDR3 nucleotides are TGTGCCAGCAGCCCTTCAGGGGGACAGGTAGGGTACGAGCAGTACTTC. Its protein product is CASSPSGGQVGYEQYF.

The CDR3 DNA follows: TGTGCCAGCAGTAATCGCAGGGAATTTGATGAAAAACTGTTTTTT. Residues: CASSNRREFDEKLFF. The chain recombines TRBV6-5 with TRBJ1-4; possible D gene TRBD1, 5 bases. Trimming cost V 5 bases and J 6 bases, with 16 bases left between them. From germline, CDR1 is MNHEY and CDR2 SVGAGI. The CDR3 totals 15 residues.